Sequencing of this TCR beta chain was carried out in a study of blood T cell repertoires in COVID-19. Study background: Nucleic acid was either cDNA or gDNA, and it came from T cells, B-cell-depleted T cells, or PBMCs.

Germline values: CDR1 MDHEN, CDR2 SYDVKM. The V and J ends lost 4 bases and 0 bases, in that order; junction bases with no gene match: 4. The CDR3 loop spans 16 amino acids. In the authors' methods: Reference gene primer amplification gave nucleated cell count estimates. TCRdb's table, derived via immunoSEQ multiplex PCR, lists solely in-frame clones and lacks some. That table furnishes V, J and clone size, whereas the DNA furnished D and trimming. This table holds some 250,000 clones, approximately 86% found once. This clonotype was sampled from a woman aged 18-30 years with acute or convalescent COVID-19. V is TRBV28 and J is TRBJ1-3, with 9 nucleotides matching TRBD1. Specimen: peripheral blood. The CDR3 DNA follows: TGTGCCAGCAGTTCGGGACAGGGAAACTCTGGAAACACCATATATTTT. This sequence encodes CASSSGQGNSGNTIYF.